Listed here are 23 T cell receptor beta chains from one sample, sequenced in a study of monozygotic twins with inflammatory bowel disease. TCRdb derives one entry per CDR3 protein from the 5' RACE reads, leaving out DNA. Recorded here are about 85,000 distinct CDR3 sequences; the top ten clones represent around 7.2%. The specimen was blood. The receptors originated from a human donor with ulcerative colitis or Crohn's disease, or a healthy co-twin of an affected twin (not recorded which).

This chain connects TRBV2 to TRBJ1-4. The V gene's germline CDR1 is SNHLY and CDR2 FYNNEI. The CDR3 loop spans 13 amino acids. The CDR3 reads CASSETIGEKLFF.

The CDR3 sequence is CASSLVAGPARNEQYF. This chain connects TRBV5-1 to TRBJ2-7; TCRdb picks TRBD2, but there is no DNA to check that call. The CDR3 loop spans 16 amino acids. Germline V gene sequence: CDR1 SGHRS, CDR2 YFSETQ.

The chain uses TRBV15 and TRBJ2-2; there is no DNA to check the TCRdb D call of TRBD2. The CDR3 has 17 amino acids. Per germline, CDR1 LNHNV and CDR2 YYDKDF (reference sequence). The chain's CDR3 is CATSRVTSGGHIGELFF.

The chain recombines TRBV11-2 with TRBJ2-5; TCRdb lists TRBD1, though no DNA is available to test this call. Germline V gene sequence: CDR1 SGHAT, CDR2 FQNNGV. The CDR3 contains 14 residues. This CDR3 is CASSSHPRGETQYF.

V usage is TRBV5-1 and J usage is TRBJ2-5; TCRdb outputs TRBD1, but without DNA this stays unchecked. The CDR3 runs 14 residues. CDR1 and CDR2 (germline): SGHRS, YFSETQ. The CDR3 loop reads CASSLLQGPETQYF.

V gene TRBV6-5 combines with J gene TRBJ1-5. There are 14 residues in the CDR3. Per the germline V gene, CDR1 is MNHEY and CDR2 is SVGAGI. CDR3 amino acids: CASSYSMSNQPQHF.

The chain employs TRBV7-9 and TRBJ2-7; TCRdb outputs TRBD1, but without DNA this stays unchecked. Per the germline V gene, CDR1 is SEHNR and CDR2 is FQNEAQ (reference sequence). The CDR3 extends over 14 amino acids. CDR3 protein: CASSSRTVVYEQYF.

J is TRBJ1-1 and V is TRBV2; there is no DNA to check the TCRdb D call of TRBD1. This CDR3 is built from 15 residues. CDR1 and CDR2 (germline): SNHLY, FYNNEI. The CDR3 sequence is CASSEVNRGSTEAFF.

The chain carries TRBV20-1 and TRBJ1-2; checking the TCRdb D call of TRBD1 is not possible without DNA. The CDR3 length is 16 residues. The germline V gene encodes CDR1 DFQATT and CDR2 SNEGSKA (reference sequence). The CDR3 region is CSAHPGHPKTNYGYTF.

The CDR3 reads CAISDNMHNSPLHF. The chain uses TRBV10-3 and TRBJ1-6. The germline gives CDR1 ENHRY, CDR2 SYGVKD. This CDR3 has 14 residues.

The CDR3 here is CASSLQHSKKPLHF. V and J are TRBV5-6 and TRBJ1-6. CDR3 size: 14 residues. The germline CDR1 and CDR2 sequences are SGHDT and YYEEEE.

CDR3 residues: CASSRQAVLEGYGYTF. The chain links TRBV13 to TRBJ1-2; the D call from TCRdb, TRBD1, cannot be confirmed without DNA. The germline V gene has CDR1 PRHDT and CDR2 FYEKMQ (reference sequence). There are 16 residues in the CDR3.

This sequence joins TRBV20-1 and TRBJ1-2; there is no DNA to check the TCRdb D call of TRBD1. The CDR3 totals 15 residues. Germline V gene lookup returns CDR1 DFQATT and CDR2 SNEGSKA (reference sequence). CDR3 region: CSAINPGQGSYGYTF.

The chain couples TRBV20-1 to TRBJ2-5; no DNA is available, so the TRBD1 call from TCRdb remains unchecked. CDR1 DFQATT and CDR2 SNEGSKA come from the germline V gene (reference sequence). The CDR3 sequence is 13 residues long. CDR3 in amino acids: CSASGTLQETQYF.

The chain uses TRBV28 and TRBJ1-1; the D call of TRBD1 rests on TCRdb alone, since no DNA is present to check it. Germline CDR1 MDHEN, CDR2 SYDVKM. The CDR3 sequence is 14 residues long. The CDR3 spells CASNRDMWGTEAFF.

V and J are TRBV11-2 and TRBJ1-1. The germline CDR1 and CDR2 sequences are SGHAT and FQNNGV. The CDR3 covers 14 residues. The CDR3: CASVRTSMNTEAFF.

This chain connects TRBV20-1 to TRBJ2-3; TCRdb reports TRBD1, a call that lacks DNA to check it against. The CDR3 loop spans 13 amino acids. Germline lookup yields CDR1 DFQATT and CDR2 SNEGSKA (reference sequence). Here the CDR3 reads CSAPGRGADTQYF.

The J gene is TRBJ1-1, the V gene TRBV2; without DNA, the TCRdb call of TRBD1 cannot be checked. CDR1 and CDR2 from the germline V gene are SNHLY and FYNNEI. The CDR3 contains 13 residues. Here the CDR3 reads CASIKRGNTEAFF.

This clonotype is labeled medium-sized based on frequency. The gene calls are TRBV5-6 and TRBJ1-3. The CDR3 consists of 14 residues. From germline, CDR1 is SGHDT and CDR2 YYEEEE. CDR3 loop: CASSLYLAGNTIYF.

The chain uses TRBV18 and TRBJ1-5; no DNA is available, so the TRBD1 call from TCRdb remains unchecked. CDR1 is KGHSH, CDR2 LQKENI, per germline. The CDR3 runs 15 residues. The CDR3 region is CASSPTGQGNQPQHF.

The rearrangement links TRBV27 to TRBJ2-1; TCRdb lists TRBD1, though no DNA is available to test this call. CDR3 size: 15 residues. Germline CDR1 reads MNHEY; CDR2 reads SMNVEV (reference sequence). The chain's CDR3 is CASSLLRQVGNEQFF.

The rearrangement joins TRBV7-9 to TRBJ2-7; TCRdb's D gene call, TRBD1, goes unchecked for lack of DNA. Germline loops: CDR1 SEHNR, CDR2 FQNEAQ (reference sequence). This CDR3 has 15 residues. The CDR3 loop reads CASSRGQAHSYEQYF.

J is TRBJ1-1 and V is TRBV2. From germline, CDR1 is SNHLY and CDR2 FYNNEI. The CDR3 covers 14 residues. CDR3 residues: CASSDSPTNTEAFF.